The present TCR beta chain was sequenced within a study of OX40 agonist ivuxolimab in advanced cancers. Study at large: Clinicians treated patients with ivuxolimab, an agonistic anti-OX40 (CD134) antibody. Three patients, one with hepatocellular carcinoma and two with cutaneous melanoma, achieved partial responses. Study-level findings and limits: Compared with CD4+, CD8+ T cells on average had more expanded clones.

The protocol was immunoSEQ multiplex PCR, while the TCRdb copy is restricted to in-frame clones and leaves out a portion. The sample has tens of thousands of clones, about 91% seen once. Anyone with autoimmune disease history or systemic immunosuppression was excluded. From germline, CDR1 is LNHDA and CDR2 SQIVND (reference sequence). This CDR3 is 13 amino acids long. Germline trimming cut 8 bases from V and 5 bases from J; bases unmatched to any gene: 9. This clone was found once. The antigen remains undetermined. V usage is TRBV19 and J usage is TRBJ2-7, with TRBD1 matching 7 bases. The TCR was taken from an adult with an advanced solid tumor such as melanoma, head and neck, liver or kidney cancer. Sequences were derived from CD4+ or CD8+ T cells sorted from blood, sampled in a trial of the OX40 agonist ivuxolimab. The CDR3 DNA reads TGTGCCAGTGGAGTGGACAGGATCGACGAGCAGTACTTC. Its translation: CASGVDRIDEQYF.